The present T cell receptor beta chain was sequenced within a study of shared clonotypes between healthy human individuals. Sequencing used immunoSEQ multiplex PCR; TCRdb keeps in-frame clones, though not all of them. The profile covers 550,000 to 850,000 clones, with over 55% appearing a single time and approximately 1.8% taken by the ten largest. The CDR3 runs 12 residues. The V gene's germline CDR1 is LNHDA and CDR2 SQIVND (reference sequence). Trimming removed 2 bases from V and 6 bases from J, with 4 bases in between. What was sequenced was memory CD4+ T cells sorted from blood. The subset here: CD45RA-negative fraction. The chain recombines TRBV19 with TRBJ2-2; D uncertain. This TCR derives from a young woman in good health. The CDR3 region has the DNA TGTGCCAGTAGTATACTCTCCGGGGAGCTGTTTTTT. Its translation is CASSILSGELFF.